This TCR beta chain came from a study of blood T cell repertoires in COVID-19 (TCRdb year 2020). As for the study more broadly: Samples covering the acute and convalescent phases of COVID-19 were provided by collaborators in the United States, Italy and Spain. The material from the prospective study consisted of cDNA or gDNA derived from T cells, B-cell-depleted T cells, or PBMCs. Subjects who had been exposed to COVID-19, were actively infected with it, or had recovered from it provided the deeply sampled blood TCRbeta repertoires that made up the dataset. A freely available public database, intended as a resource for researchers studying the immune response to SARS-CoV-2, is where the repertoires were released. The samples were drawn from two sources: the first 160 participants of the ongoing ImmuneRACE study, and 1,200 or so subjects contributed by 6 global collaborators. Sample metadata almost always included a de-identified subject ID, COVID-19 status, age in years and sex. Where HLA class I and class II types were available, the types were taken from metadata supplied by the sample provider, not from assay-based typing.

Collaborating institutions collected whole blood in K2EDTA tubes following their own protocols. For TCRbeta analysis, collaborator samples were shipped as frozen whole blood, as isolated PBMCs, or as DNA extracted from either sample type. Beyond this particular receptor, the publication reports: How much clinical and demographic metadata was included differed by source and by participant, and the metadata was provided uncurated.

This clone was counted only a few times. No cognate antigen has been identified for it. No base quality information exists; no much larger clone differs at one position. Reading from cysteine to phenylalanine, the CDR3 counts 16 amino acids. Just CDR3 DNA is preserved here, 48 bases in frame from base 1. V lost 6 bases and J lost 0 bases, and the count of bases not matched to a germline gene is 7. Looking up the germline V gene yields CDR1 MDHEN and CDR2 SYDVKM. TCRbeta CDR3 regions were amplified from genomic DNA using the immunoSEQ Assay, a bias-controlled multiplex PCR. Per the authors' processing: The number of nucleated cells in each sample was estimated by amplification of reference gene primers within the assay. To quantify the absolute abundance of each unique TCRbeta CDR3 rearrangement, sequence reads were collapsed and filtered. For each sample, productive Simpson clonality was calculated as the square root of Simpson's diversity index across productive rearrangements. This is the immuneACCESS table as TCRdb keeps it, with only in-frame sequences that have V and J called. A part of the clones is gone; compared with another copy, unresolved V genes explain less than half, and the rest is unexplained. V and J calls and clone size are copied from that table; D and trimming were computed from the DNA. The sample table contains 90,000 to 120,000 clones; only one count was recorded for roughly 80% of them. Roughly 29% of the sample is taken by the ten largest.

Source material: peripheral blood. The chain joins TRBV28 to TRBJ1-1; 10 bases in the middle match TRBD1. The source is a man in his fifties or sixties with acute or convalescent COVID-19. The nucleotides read TGTGCCAGCAGCCACCGACAGGGGGCGATGAACACTGAAGCTTTCTTT. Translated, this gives CASSHRQGAMNTEAFF.